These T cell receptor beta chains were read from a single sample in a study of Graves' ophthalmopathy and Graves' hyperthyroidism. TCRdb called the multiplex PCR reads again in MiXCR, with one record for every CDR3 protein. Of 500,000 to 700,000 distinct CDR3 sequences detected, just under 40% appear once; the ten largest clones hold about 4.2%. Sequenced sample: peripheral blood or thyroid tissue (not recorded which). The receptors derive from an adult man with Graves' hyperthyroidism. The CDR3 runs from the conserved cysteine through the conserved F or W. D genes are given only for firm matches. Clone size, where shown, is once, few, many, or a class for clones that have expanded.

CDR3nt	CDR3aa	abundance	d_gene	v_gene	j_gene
TGTGCCAGTAGTATAGGGGCACTCCAGGCTAATGAAAAACTGTTTTTT	CASSIGALQANEKLFF	many	-	TRBV19	TRBJ1-4
TGTGCCAGCAGTTACTCCCAGGACAGGGAGTTTTCCTACGAGCAGTACTTC	CASSYSQDREFSYEQYF	-	TRBD1	TRBV6-5	TRBJ2-7
TGTGCCAGCAGCCCGGACGGAGGGGCGGAACTGTTTTTT	CASSPDGGAELFF	many	-	TRBV7-9	TRBJ1-4
TGTGCCAGCAGCTTGACAGGGGTAACCTCCTACGAGCAGTACTTC	CASSLTGVTSYEQYF	-	TRBD1	TRBV7-9	TRBJ2-7
TGTGTCAGCAGCATACGGACAGGGGGTCTCGGCACCGGGGAGCTGTTTTTT	CVSSIRTGGLGTGELFF	-	TRBD1	TRBV9	TRBJ2-2
TGCACCATTGACAGGGGTAATGAAAAACTGTTTTTT	CTIDRGNEKLFF	-	TRBD1	TRBV29-1	TRBJ1-4
TGCAGTGCTAGAGATTGGGCTAGCGTCCTGACTTTC	CSARDWASVLTF	-	-	TRBV20-1	TRBJ2-6
TGTGCCAGCTGCGCTAGTTTCAATCAGCCCCAGCATTTT	CASCASFNQPQHF	few	-	TRBV27	TRBJ1-5
TGTGCCAGCAGTGAAACAGCGGCGGGCTACACCATATATTTT	CASSETAAGYTIYF	-	-	TRBV6-5	TRBJ1-3
TGCAGCGGTGGGGACAGGGGGCTCTCCGAGCAGTACTTC	CSGGDRGLSEQYF	-	TRBD1	TRBV29-1	TRBJ2-7
TGCGCCAGCAGACAAGACCCGACAGGGGGCTCCTACGAGCAGTACTTC	CASRQDPTGGSYEQYF	-	TRBD1	TRBV5-1	TRBJ2-7
TGTGCCAGCAGTGAAGCGTCTGGGGGCAGAAATTCACCCCTCCACTTT	CASSEASGGRNSPLHF	-	-	TRBV6-5	TRBJ1-6
TGTGCCAGCAGCTTGGACCGGGACAGGGGGACAAGTTGGCCCCAGCATTTT	CASSLDRDRGTSWPQHF	-	TRBD1	TRBV7-9	TRBJ1-5
TGCAGCGTTGACCGGACAGACGACTACAATGAGCAGTTCTTC	CSVDRTDDYNEQFF	few	-	TRBV29-1	TRBJ2-1
TGTGCCAGTAGTATTGGGCAGGGGAGCACAGATACGCAGTATTTT	CASSIGQGSTDTQYF	few	-	TRBV19	TRBJ2-3
TGTGCCAGCAGCTTATCGGGGTTT	CASSLSGF	-	-	TRBV11-2	TRBJ1-4
TGTGCCAGCAGCTTGGCCGTCAGGGGACATAACGAGCAGTACTTC	CASSLAVRGHNEQYF	many	-	TRBV5-6	TRBJ2-7
TGCGCCAGCAGTGATGTCGGACTAGCTTACTTC	CASSDVGLAYF	-	TRBD2	TRBV10-2	TRBJ2-5
TGCGCCAGCAGCTTCGAATCCAACGCACAGGGGGAATCTTTCTTT	CASSFESNAQGESFF	many	TRBD1	TRBV5-1	TRBJ1-1
TGTGCCAGTAGTATGAGAAGCTCTGGTCAGCCCCAGCATTTT	CASSMRSSGQPQHF	many	-	TRBV19	TRBJ1-5
TGTGCCAGCAGGGCACAGGGGGCGAGCGGGGAGCGGGAGACCCAGTACTTC	CASRAQGASGERETQYF	-	TRBD1	TRBV7-3	TRBJ2-5
TGCAGCGGTGACAGGTTTGACGAGCAGTACTTC	CSGDRFDEQYF	once	-	TRBV29-1	TRBJ2-7
TGTGCCAGCAGTTTGGGGGGCCAGTTCTTC	CASSLGGQFF	-	-	TRBV12-3/TRBV12-4	TRBJ2-1
TGTGCCATCAGTGACGGGACAGGGGGCACTGAAGCTTTCTTT	CAISDGTGGTEAFF	-	TRBD1	TRBV10-3	TRBJ1-1
TGTGCCAGCAGCTTAATGCCGGGACAGGGGGCAACCGGGGAGCTGTTTTTT	CASSLMPGQGATGELFF	-	TRBD1	TRBV7-8	TRBJ2-2
TGTGCCAGCCACGACAGGGACTATGGCTACACCTTC	CASHDRDYGYTF	-	TRBD1	TRBV6-5	TRBJ1-2
TGTGCCAGTAGTATTTCCTCCGGACATAGCAATCAGCCCCAGCATTTT	CASSISSGHSNQPQHF	-	-	TRBV19	TRBJ1-5
TGTGCCAGCACCGACAGCTTTAATGAAAAACTGTTTTTT	CASTDSFNEKLFF	few	-	TRBV6-5	TRBJ1-4
TGTGCCAGCAGTTACCCGCAGGGGCGCGCGGCGAATTCACCCCTCCACTTT	CASSYPQGRAANSPLHF	-	-	TRBV7-8	TRBJ1-6
TGTGCCAGCAGTGACAGGGTAGGGAAAAATCAGCCCCAGCATTTT	CASSDRVGKNQPQHF	-	TRBD1	TRBV6-5	TRBJ1-5
TGTGCCAGCAGCAAGCGGGACCGCCCTAATGAAAAACTGTTTTTT	CASSKRDRPNEKLFF	many	-	TRBV28	TRBJ1-4
TGCAGCGCTGGCCCCCTGACAGGCTCCTACAATGAGCAGTTCTTC	CSAGPLTGSYNEQFF	-	-	TRBV29-1	TRBJ2-1
TGCGCCAGCAGCTTGGGAGGTGGCACAGGGGGAAGGATTTTCGATGGCTACACCTTC	CASSLGGGTGGRIFDGYTF	-	TRBD1	TRBV5-1	TRBJ1-2
TGTGCCAGCAGCCTCGGGGATCTATACAATGAGCAGTTCTTC	CASSLGDLYNEQFF	-	-	TRBV7-9	TRBJ2-1
TGTGCCACCAGCAGAGATGAGGACAGCTGGGAGAACTATGGCTACACCTTC	CATSRDEDSWENYGYTF	-	-	TRBV15	TRBJ1-2
TGTGCCAGCAGTTCCTTTCGGGGAGATTCACCCCTCCACTTT	CASSSFRGDSPLHF	many	-	TRBV6-5	TRBJ1-6
TGTGCCAGCAGTTCCCCACCCGACACCATATATTTT	CASSSPPDTIYF	many	-	TRBV6-5	TRBJ1-3
TGCAGTGCTAGAGATGGGGTTAATAGCAATCAGCCCCAGCATTTT	CSARDGVNSNQPQHF	-	-	TRBV20-1	TRBJ1-5
TGTGCCAGCAGCTTAGTGCACAGGGGAGTCGATGAGCAGTTCTTC	CASSLVHRGVDEQFF	few	TRBD1	TRBV7-9	TRBJ2-1
TGTGCCACCAGTGATTCCGACGCGGGGGTAGGCTACAATGAGCAGTTCTTC	CATSDSDAGVGYNEQFF	few	TRBD2	TRBV24-1	TRBJ2-1
TGCAGCGTTGTACTAGCGGGTACCTACGAGCAGTACTTC	CSVVLAGTYEQYF	-	TRBD2	TRBV29-1	TRBJ2-7
TGTGCCAGCAGCCGCCAGACAGGGAACACTGAAGCTTTCTTT	CASSRQTGNTEAFF	many	-	TRBV5-8	TRBJ1-1
TGTGCCTCCGAACCGGGACACCCCCTGGATGGCTACACCTTC	CASEPGHPLDGYTF	many	-	TRBV10-3	TRBJ1-2
TGTGCCATCAGAGACGGGACAGATGAAAAACTGTTTTTT	CAIRDGTDEKLFF	many	TRBD1	TRBV10-3	TRBJ1-4
TGTGCCAGCAGTGAATTTCTAGGGAGGGCCGGGGTGCTGTTTTTT	CASSEFLGRAGVLFF	-	TRBD2	TRBV25-1	TRBJ2-2
TGTGCCAGCAGTTACCAGGGGGGGGAAAAACTGTTTTTT	CASSYQGGEKLFF	-	TRBD1	TRBV27	TRBJ1-4
TGTGCCAGCAGCTTATGGGGGGAACCTAACTATGGCTACACCTTC	CASSLWGEPNYGYTF	many	-	TRBV11-2	TRBJ1-2
TGTGCCAGCAGTGAAACACAGGGGGTTTTTGGCTTCACCTTC	CASSETQGVFGFTF	many	TRBD1	TRBV2	TRBJ1-2
TGTGCCATCAGCGCAGGTAGCGGGTCCTACGAGCAGTACTTC	CAISAGSGSYEQYF	-	TRBD2	TRBV10-3	TRBJ2-7
TGCGCCAGCAGCCCGGGCGGTGGTGGCTACGAGCAGTACTTC	CASSPGGGGYEQYF	many	-	TRBV5-1	TRBJ2-7
TGCAGTGCTACTCTGGGGGGTATCGGCAATCAGCCCCAGCATTTT	CSATLGGIGNQPQHF	many	-	TRBV20-1	TRBJ1-5
TGTGCCATCAGTCCGGGACAGGGGAATGAGCAGTTCTTC	CAISPGQGNEQFF	-	TRBD1	TRBV10-3	TRBJ2-1
TGTGCCAGCAGCTTAGGGCAGCAGGGCGGCTACACCTTC	CASSLGQQGGYTF	many	-	TRBV7-9	TRBJ1-2
TGTGCTAGAGTCCGGGACCCCGGGCGGTACTACGAGCAGTACTTC	CARVRDPGRYYEQYF	-	-	TRBV2	TRBJ2-7
TGTGCCACCAGTGATCATAGCGGGGACCGTTACGAGCAGTACTTC	CATSDHSGDRYEQYF	-	TRBD2	TRBV24-1	TRBJ2-7